The clone carrying this T cell receptor (beta chain) was seen only once. Its target is not known. Germline loops: CDR1 MDHEN, CDR2 SYDVKM. There are 16 residues in the CDR3. J lost 4 bases, V lost 8 bases, and 9 bases had no gene match. The data belong to a study of cytomegalovirus exposure and HLA in healthy donors. Study observations and caveats: Common viral pathogens were later found to be apparently linked to several of the most significant clusters.

The PCR used 60 Vbeta and 13 Jbeta primers. Generated by immunoSEQ multiplex PCR, the TCRdb table keeps only in-frame clones and is missing some. The sample contains 180,000 or so clones, about 83% of which appear only once. The TCR sequence derives from a female donor in good health and CMV-seronegative. The V and J genes are TRBV28 and TRBJ2-3, with 13 nucleotides matching TRBD2. The sample taken for sequencing was PBMCs. The CDR3 DNA reads as TGTGCCAGCGGACCGTACACTAGCGGGGGGGCAGATACGCAGTATTTT. Protein product: CASGPYTSGGADTQYF.